These 2 T cell receptor beta chains came from one sample sequenced in a study of blood T cell repertoires in COVID-19. Assay: immunoSEQ multiplex PCR; the TCRdb copy retains only in-frame clones and omits some. Of some 150,000 clones detected, less than 95% appear once; the ten largest clones hold 0.5% to 0.55%. The sample comprised peripheral blood. These receptors originate from a man aged 50 or older with acute or convalescent COVID-19.

The chain is built from TRBV24-1 and TRBJ1-1; tentatively, D is TRBD1 (6 bases). Germline assignment: CDR1 KGHDR and CDR2 SFDVKD. The CDR3 is 17 residues long. Trimming took 5 bases from V and 3 from J, leaving 21 bases between them. The CDR3 nucleotides are TGTGCCACCAGTGGACAAGGGGGTGGAATTTGGGACACTGAAGCTTTCTTT. Its protein product is CATSGQGGGIWDTEAFF.

The chain uses TRBV7-2 and TRBJ1-4; D remains ambiguous. The CDR3 covers 14 residues. V lost 5 bases, J lost 12 bases, and 19 bases lay in between. In germline, CDR1 is SGHTA, CDR2 FQGNSA. The CDR3 sequence: CASSPREEGRQLFF. The CDR3 coding sequence is TGTGCCAGCAGCCCGCGGGAGGAGGGTCGCCAACTGTTTTTT.